This T cell receptor (beta chain) was retrieved from a study of blood T cell repertoires in COVID-19. V was shortened by 6 bases and J by 0 bases, with 13 bases between the two germline ends. CDR1 is SGDLS, CDR2 YYNGEE, per germline. The CDR3 extends over 15 amino acids. This clone was picked up a small number of times. Authors' processing steps: Estimated nucleated cell counts came from reference gene primer amplification. The table came from immunoSEQ multiplex PCR; TCRdb's copy has only in-frame clones and leaves some out. V and J calls and clone size follow that table, whereas D and trimming were derived from the DNA. Of 200,000 to 300,000 clones listed, approximately 84% were seen once; the top ten hold less than 4.5%.

Sample: peripheral blood. This rearrangement joins TRBV9 to TRBJ1-3, with a possible D match to TRBD1 (5 bases). The source is a man in his fifties or sixties with acute or convalescent COVID-19. DNA of the CDR3: TGTGCCAGCAATCAGGGAGGTAACTCTGGAAACACCATATATTTT. As protein: CASNQGGNSGNTIYF.